The entry that follows covers one TCR beta chain sequence. Method: immunoSEQ multiplex PCR; TCRdb's copy keeps in-frame clones and lacks some. The table has 250,000 or so clones, around 85% seen once. The data are from a study of blood T cell repertoires in COVID-19. The CDR3 consists of 15 residues. Source material: peripheral blood. The chain recombines TRBV21-1 with TRBJ1-5; the table's D call, TRBD1, was not checked against the DNA. TRBV21-1 is tagged as a pseudogene. The source is a man aged 60 to 75 with acute or convalescent COVID-19. CDR3 sequence reads: CASRQGPQSNQPQHF. The DNA of the CDR3 is TGTGCCAGCAGACAGGGGCCACAGAGCAATCAGCCCCAGCATTTT.